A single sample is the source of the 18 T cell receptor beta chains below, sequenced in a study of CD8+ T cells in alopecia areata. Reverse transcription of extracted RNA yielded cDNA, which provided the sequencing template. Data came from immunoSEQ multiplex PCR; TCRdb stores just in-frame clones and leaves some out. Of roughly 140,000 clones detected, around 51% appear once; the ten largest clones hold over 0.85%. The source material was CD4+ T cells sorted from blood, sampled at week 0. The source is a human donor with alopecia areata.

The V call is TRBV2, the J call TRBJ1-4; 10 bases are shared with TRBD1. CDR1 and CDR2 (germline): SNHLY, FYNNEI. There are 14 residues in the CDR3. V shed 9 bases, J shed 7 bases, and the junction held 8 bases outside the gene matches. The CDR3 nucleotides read TGTGCCAGTGGGGACAGGGGAGGAAGTGAAAAACTGTTTTTT. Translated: CASGDRGGSEKLFF. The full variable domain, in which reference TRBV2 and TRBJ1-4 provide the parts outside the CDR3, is EPEVTQTPSHQVTQMGQEVILRCVPISNHLYFYWYRQILGQKVEFLVSFYNNEISEKSEIFDDQFSVERPDGSNFTLKIRSTKLEDSAMYFCASGDRGGSEKLFFGSGTQLSVL.

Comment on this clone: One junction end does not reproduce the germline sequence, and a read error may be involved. CDR3 in amino acids: CASSLGDPGQGYEQYF. The DNA of the CDR3 is TGTGCTAGCAGCTTAGGGGACCCGGGACAGGGCTACGAGCAGTACTTC. The chain recombines TRBV7-7 with TRBJ2-7; 9 bases agree with TRBD1. The CDR3 length is 16 residues. Germline assignment: CDR1 SSHAT and CDR2 FNYEAQ (reference sequence).

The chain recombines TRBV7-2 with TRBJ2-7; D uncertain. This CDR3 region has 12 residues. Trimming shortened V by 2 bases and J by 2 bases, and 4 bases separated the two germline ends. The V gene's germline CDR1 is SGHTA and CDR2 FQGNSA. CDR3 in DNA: TGTGCCAGCAGCTTAACACCCTACGAGCAGTACTTC. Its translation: CASSLTPYEQYF.

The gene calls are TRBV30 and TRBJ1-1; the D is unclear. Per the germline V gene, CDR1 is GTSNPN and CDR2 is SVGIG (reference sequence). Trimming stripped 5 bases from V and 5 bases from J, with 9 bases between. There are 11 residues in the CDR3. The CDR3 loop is CAWGSRTEAFF. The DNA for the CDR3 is TGTGCCTGGGGGAGTAGGACTGAAGCTTTCTTT. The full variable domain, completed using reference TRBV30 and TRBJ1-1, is SQTIHQWPATLVQPVGSPLSLECTVEGTSNPNLYWYRQAAGRGLQLLFYSVGIGQISSEVPQNLSASRPQDRQFILSSKKLLLSDSGFYLCAWGSRTEAFFGQGTRLTVV.

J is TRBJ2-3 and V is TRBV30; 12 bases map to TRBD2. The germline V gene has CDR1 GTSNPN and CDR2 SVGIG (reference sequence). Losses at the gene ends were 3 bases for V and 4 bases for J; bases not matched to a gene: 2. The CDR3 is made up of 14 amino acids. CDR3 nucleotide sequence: TGTGCCTGGAGACTAGCGGGAGGTCCAGATACGCAGTATTTT. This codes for CAWRLAGGPDTQYF.

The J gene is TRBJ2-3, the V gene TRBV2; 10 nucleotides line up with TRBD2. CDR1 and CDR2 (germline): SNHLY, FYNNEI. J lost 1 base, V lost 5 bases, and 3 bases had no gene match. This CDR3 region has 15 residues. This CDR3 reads CASSLAGARTDTQYF. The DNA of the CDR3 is TGTGCCAGCAGTCTAGCGGGAGCCCGCACAGATACGCAGTATTTT.

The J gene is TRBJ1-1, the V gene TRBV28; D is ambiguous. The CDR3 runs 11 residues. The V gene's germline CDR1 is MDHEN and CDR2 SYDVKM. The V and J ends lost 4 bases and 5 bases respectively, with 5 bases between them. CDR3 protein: CASSWKTEAFF. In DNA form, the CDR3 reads TGTGCCAGCAGTTGGAAGACTGAAGCTTTCTTT.

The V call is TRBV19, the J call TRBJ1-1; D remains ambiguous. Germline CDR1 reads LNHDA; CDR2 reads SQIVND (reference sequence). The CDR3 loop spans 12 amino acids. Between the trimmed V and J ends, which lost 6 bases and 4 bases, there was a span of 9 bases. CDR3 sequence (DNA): TGTGCCAGTAGATCTCGCCGCACTGAAGCTTTCTTT. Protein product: CASRSRRTEAFF.

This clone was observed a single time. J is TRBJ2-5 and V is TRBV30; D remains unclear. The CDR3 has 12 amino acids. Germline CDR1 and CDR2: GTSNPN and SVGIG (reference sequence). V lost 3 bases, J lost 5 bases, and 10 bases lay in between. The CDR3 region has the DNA TGTGCCTGGAGCGGTTTTCGGGAGACCCAGTACTTC. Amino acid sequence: CAWSGFRETQYF.

The CDR3 loop reads CAIWDRMNTEAFF. The CDR3 DNA reads as TGTGCCATCTGGGACAGAATGAACACTGAAGCTTTCTTT. The chain is built from TRBV27 and TRBJ1-1; 7 bases agree with TRBD1. The CDR3 is made up of 13 amino acids. The germline V gene encodes CDR1 MNHEY and CDR2 SMNVEV (reference sequence). With V trimmed by 10 bases and J by 0 bases, 5 bases remained unmatched.

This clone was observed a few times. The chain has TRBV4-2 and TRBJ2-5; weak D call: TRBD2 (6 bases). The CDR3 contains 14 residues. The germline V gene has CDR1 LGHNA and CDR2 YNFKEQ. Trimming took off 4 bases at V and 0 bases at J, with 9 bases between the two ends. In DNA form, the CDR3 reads TGTGCCAGCAGCCTTGGGACTTACCAAGAGACCCAGTACTTC. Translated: CASSLGTYQETQYF.

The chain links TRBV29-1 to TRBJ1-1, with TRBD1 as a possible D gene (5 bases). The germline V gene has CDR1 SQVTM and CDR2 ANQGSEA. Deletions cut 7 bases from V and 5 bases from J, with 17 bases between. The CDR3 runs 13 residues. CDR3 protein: CSASLRGGTEAFF. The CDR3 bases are TGCAGCGCAAGCCTTCGTGGGGGTACTGAAGCTTTCTTT.

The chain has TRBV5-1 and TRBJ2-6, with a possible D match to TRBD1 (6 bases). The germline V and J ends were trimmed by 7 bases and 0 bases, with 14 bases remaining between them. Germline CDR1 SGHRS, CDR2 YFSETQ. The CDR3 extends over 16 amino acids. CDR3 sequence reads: CASQGTGYSGANVLTF. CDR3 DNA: TGCGCCAGCCAGGGGACGGGGTACTCTGGGGCCAACGTCCTGACTTTC.

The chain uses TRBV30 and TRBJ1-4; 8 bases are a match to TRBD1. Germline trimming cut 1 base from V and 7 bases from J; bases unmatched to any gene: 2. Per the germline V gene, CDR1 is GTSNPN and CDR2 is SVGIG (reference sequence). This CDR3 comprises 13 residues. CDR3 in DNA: TGTGCCTGGAGTGACAGGGGGGGTGAAAAACTGTTTTTT. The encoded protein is CAWSDRGGEKLFF.

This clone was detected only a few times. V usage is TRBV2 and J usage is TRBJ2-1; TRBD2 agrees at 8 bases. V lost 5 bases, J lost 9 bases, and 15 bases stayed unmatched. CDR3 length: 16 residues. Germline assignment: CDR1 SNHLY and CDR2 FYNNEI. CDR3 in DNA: TGTGCCAGCAGTCGTTCCGGGACTAGAGTGGAGAGTGAGCAGTTCTTC. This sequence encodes CASSRSGTRVESEQFF. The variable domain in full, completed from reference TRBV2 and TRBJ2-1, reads EPEVTQTPSHQVTQMGQEVILRCVPISNHLYFYWYRQILGQKVEFLVSFYNNEISEKSEIFDDQFSVERPDGSNFTLKIRSTKLEDSAMYFCASSRSGTRVESEQFFGPGTRLTVL.

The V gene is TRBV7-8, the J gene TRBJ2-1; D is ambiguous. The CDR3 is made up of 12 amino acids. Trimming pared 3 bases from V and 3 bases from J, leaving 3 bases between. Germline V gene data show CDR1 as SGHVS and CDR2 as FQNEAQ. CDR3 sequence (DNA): TGTGCCAGCAGCTTCAGCTACAATGAGCAGTTCTTC. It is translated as CASSFSYNEQFF. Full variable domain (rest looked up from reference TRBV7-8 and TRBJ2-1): GAGVSQSPRYKVAKRGQDVALRCDPISGHVSLFWYQQALGQGPEFLTYFQNEAQLDKSGLPSDRFFAERPEGSVSTLKIQRTQQEDSAVYLCASSFSYNEQFFGPGTRLTVL.

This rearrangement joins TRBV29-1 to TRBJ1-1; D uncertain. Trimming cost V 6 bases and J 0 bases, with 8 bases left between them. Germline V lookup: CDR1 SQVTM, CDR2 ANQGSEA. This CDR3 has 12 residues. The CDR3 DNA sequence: TGCAGCGTAAGGACGGTGAACACTGAAGCTTTCTTT. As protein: CSVRTVNTEAFF. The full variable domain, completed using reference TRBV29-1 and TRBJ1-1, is SAVISQKPSRDICQRGTSLTIQCQVDSQVTMMFWYRQQPGQSLTLIATANQGSEATYESGFVIDKFPISRPNLTFSTLTVSNMSPEDSSIYLCSVRTVNTEAFFGQGTRLTVV.

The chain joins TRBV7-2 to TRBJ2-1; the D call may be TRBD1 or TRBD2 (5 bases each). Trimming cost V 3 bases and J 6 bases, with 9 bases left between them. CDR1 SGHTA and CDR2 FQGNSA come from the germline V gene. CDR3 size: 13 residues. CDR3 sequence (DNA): TGTGCCAGCAGCTTGGGACCGACCAATGAGCAGTTCTTC. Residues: CASSLGPTNEQFF.